What follows describes a single T cell receptor (beta chain). Its target is unknown. This CDR3 has 20 amino acids. V was clipped by 6 bases and J by 7 bases; unmatched bases: 26. Using RNA transcripts as the source, TCR beta CDR3 regions were amplified. HTBI primers were the set used in a first-round RT-PCR of the TCR CDR3. TCRdb processed the multiplex PCR reads anew with MiXCR; each CDR3 protein has one entry. The sample holds roughly 420,000 distinct CDR3 sequences; less than 20% are singletons and the top ten take roughly an eighth. These data originate in a study of T cells in Graves' hyperthyroidism and ophthalmopathy. Study-level points and caveats: Ophthalmopathy was told apart from stable hyperthyroidism by a 13 V-J model.

The diagnoses drew upon clinical symptoms, serum thyroxine and TRAb, thyroid ultrasound and orbital computed tomography. PBMCs were sourced from more than 7.5 ml fresh peripheral blood. The J gene is TRBJ2-1, the V gene TRBV12-3 or TRBV12-4; 8 bases are a match to TRBD1. Sequenced input: blood. The receptor was isolated from a woman aged 18-29 years with Graves' hyperthyroidism. CDR3 nucleotide sequence: TGTGCCAGCAGCGCTCCGGGACAGGAAAGAATGAGGGTCGGGAGAAATGAGCAGTTCTTC. Encoded protein: CASSAPGQERMRVGRNEQFF.